This passage covers 9 T cell receptor beta chains from one sample sequenced in a study of blood T cell repertoires in COVID-19 (dated by TCRdb to 2018 to 2020). The library was built by means of the immunoSEQ multiplex PCR assay. Here the immuneACCESS table is served through TCRdb, limited to in-frame sequences with V and J called. Missing clones are a known gap in these copies; in checked studies unresolved V genes cover under half, and the rest lacks a known reason. Within this sample are 60,000 to 75,000 clones, with over 75% of them counted one time only. The top ten clones comprise about 6.6% of the sample. The sequencing sample was made of peripheral blood. These receptors were taken from a man aged 45-65 years with active COVID-19.

The chain links TRBV27 to TRBJ2-3; TRBD2 agrees at 10 bases. Germline CDR1 and CDR2: MNHEY and SMNVEV (reference sequence). The ends lost 7 bases at V and 4 bases at J; junction bases unmatched: 8. The CDR3 consists of 15 residues. CDR3 loop: CASTSLAGGADTQYF. The CDR3 region has the DNA TGTGCCAGCACCTCCTTAGCGGGGGGTGCAGATACGCAGTATTTT.

The sample holds one count of this clone. The CDR3 sequence: CASGVFSSTGYNEQFF. In nucleotides, the CDR3 is TGTGCCAGTGGGGTTTTCAGCTCTACGGGATACAATGAGCAGTTCTTC. The chain employs TRBV19 and TRBJ2-1; perhaps TRBD2 as D (5 bases). Germline V gene sequence: CDR1 LNHDA, CDR2 SQIVND (reference sequence). This CDR3 comprises 16 residues. V was clipped by 8 bases and J by 4 bases, with 21 bases between them. The complete variable domain, with remaining parts taken from reference TRBV19 and TRBJ2-1, reads DGGITQSPKYLFRKEGQNVTLSCEQNLNHDAMYWYRQDPGQGLRLIYYSQIVNDFQKGDIAEGYSVSREKKESFPLTVTSAQKNPTAFYLCASGVFSSTGYNEQFFGPGTRLTVL.

The chain recombines TRBV11-2 with TRBJ1-5; 7 nucleotides match TRBD1. CDR1 is SGHAT, CDR2 FQNNGV, per germline. This CDR3 is 15 amino acids long. V trimming: 1 base; J trimming: 2 bases; junction bases outside the gene matches: 2. CDR3 protein: CASSLGGGGNQPQHF. CDR3 sequence (DNA): TGTGCCAGCAGCTTAGGAGGGGGCGGCAATCAGCCCCAGCATTTT. The variable domain in full, with the rest retrieved from reference TRBV11-2 and TRBJ1-5, is EAGVAQSPRYKIIEKRQSVAFWCNPISGHATLYWYQQILGQGPKLLIQFQNNGVVDDSQLPKDRFSAERLKGVDSTLKIQPAKLEDSAVYLCASSLGGGGNQPQHFGDGTRLSIL.

The gene calls are TRBV27 and TRBJ1-1; D is possibly TRBD1 (6 bases). The CDR3 contains 15 residues. Germline CDR1 MNHEY, CDR2 SMNVEV (reference sequence). V gave up 3 bases and J gave up 3 bases, with 14 bases separating them. CDR3: CASSFLRGAHTEAFF. For the CDR3, the DNA is TGTGCCAGCAGTTTTTTACGGGGGGCACACACTGAAGCTTTCTTT.

The chain uses TRBV6-2 or TRBV6-3 and TRBJ2-7; TRBD2 matches at 7 bases. The CDR3 runs 14 residues. With 5 bases clipped from V and 1 base from J, the junction kept 5 bases outside the gene matches. Looked up from germline, CDR1 is MNHEY and CDR2 is SVGEGT. In DNA, the CDR3 is TGTGCCAGCAGTAAAGCGGGATCTTCCTACGAGCAGTACTTC. This encodes CASSKAGSSYEQYF.

This chain uses TRBV28 with TRBJ1-3; D not certain. The V gene lost 1 base and the J gene lost 4 bases, with 5 bases spanning the gap. The CDR3 length is 13 residues. Germline CDR1 MDHEN, CDR2 SYDVKM. CDR3 coding DNA: TGTGCCAGCAGTTTATCCAGGGGAAACACCATATATTTT. Protein sequence: CASSLSRGNTIYF.

This chain connects TRBV11-2 to TRBJ1-6; 8 bases match TRBD1. Trimming took 3 bases from V and 1 from J; bases not matched to a gene: 11. The CDR3 covers 19 residues. Germline V lookup: CDR1 SGHAT, CDR2 FQNNGV. CDR3 sequence (DNA): TGTGCCAGCAGCTTCCCCCTTCGCGGACAGGGTTCCTATAATTCACCCCTCCACTTT. It codes for CASSFPLRGQGSYNSPLHF.

CDR3 residues: CASSPPDRKETQYF. In DNA form, the CDR3 reads TGTGCCAGCTCACCGCCAGACAGAAAAGAGACCCAGTACTTC. The V and J genes are TRBV18 and TRBJ2-5, with a tentative D call TRBD1 (5 bases). V dropped 3 bases and J dropped 3 bases, with 11 bases sitting between them. This CDR3 contains 14 residues. Germline values: CDR1 KGHSH, CDR2 LQKENI.

The chain employs TRBV6-5 and TRBJ1-5; TRBD1 matches 7 bases. Trimming removed 4 bases from V and 7 bases from J; junction bases left unmatched: 10. The CDR3 sequence is 15 residues long. From germline, CDR1 is MNHEY and CDR2 SVGAGI. The chain's CDR3 is CASSLYRGQGQPQHF. In nucleotides, the CDR3 is TGTGCCAGCAGTTTATACAGGGGCCAAGGGCAGCCCCAGCATTTT.